A single sample gave rise to the 14 T cell receptor beta chains below, sequenced in a study of CD8 T cells in Susac syndrome. cDNA came from approximately 0.5 to 1 ug RNA primed by random hexamers. MiXCR, run by TCRdb on the immunoSEQ multiplex PCR reads, gives a single entry per CDR3 protein. This sample carries fewer than 200,000 distinct CDR3 sequences, 94% of them seen once, and the ten largest clones take 0.1% to 0.13%. Sequencing was carried out using CD4+ T cells from PBMCs. The receptors shown here come from a human donor with Susac syndrome.

The rearrangement joins TRBV5-6 to TRBJ2-5; no firm D call. V lost 0 bases to trimming and J lost 5 bases, with 8 bases between them. The CDR3 covers 13 residues. CDR1 and CDR2 from the germline V gene are SGHDT and YYEEEE. For the CDR3, the DNA is TGTGCCAGCAGCTTGGGGCAGGTGGAGACCCAGTACTTC. It translates to CASSLGQVETQYF.

V and J are TRBV25-1 and TRBJ1-6; 7 nucleotides align to TRBD1. Germline CDR1 reads MGHDK; CDR2 reads SYGVNS. The CDR3 spans 14 residues. J was trimmed by 6 bases and V by 5 bases; bases with no gene match: 4. The CDR3 protein is CASSLRGFNSPLHF. CDR3 nucleotide sequence: TGTGCCAGCAGTCTCAGGGGGTTTAATTCACCCCTCCACTTT.

This chain connects TRBV10-3 to TRBJ2-5, with 8 bases lining up with TRBD2. Germline CDR1 is ENHRY and CDR2 is SYGVKD. This CDR3 is built from 16 residues. Trimming cost V 4 bases and J 1 base; bases outside gene matches: 8. The CDR3 DNA reads as TGTGCCATCAGTGCGGGGGGGCTGAGCACCCAAGAGACCCAGTACTTC. Amino acid sequence: CAISAGGLSTQETQYF.

DNA of the CDR3: TGCAGTGCCCAACTAGCGGGGGTAGAGACCCAGTACTTC. Protein product: CSAQLAGVETQYF. J is TRBJ2-5 and V is TRBV20-1; 11 bases are a match to TRBD2. Germline assignment: CDR1 DFQATT and CDR2 SNEGSKA (reference sequence). V trimming: 6 bases; J trimming: 4 bases; junction bases outside the gene matches: 4. CDR3 size: 13 residues.

The gene calls are TRBV7-9 and TRBJ2-7; D might be TRBD2 (6 bases). Between the trimmed V and J ends, which lost 5 bases and 3 bases, there was a span of 20 bases. The CDR3 consists of 16 residues. Germline CDR1 reads SEHNR; CDR2 reads FQNEAQ (reference sequence). The CDR3 loop is CASSPTRGGLGYEQYF. In DNA, the CDR3 is TGTGCCAGCAGCCCGACCCGAGGAGGGCTGGGCTACGAGCAGTACTTC.

V is TRBV7-9 and J is TRBJ2-5; D remains unclear. V shed 3 bases and J shed 0 bases, with 8 bases lying between them. The CDR3 has 14 amino acids. Germline V CDR1 and CDR2: SEHNR, FQNEAQ (reference sequence). In DNA form, the CDR3 reads TGTGCCAGCAGCTTTTCTCTAAACCAAGAGACCCAGTACTTC. Translated, it gives CASSFSLNQETQYF.

The chain recombines TRBV30 with TRBJ2-7; TRBD2 might be the D (5 bases). Germline lookup yields CDR1 GTSNPN and CDR2 SVGIG (reference sequence). V was clipped by 8 bases and J by 5 bases, with 13 bases between them. CDR3 size: 11 residues. The CDR3 sequence is CAGKVRDEQYF. The CDR3 DNA reads as TGTGCCGGGAAGGTGAGGGACGAGCAGTACTTC.

V is TRBV4-2 and J is TRBJ2-7; no clear D gene. Germline CDR1 and CDR2: LGHNA and YNFKEQ. V was clipped by 0 bases and J by 3 bases, with 12 bases between them. CDR3 length: 15 amino acids. CDR3 sequence (DNA): TGTGCCAGCAGCCAAGATGTGGGGTGGGACTACGAGCAGTACTTC. It codes for CASSQDVGWDYEQYF.

CDR3 loop: CSARGGRPDGYTF. In DNA, the CDR3 is TGCAGTGCTAGAGGGGGGCGCCCCGATGGCTACACCTTC. V usage is TRBV20-1 and J usage is TRBJ1-2, with D possibly being TRBD1 (6 bases). Germline V CDR1 and CDR2: DFQATT, SNEGSKA (reference sequence). This CDR3 has 13 amino acids. The V end lost 1 base, the J end lost 6 bases, and 12 bases lay between the germline ends.

V is TRBV2 and J is TRBJ2-5; D remains unclear. CDR1 and CDR2 from the germline V gene are SNHLY and FYNNEI. Trimming removed 7 bases from V and 6 bases from J, with 9 bases in between. The length of the CDR3 is 11 residues. The CDR3 DNA reads TGTGCCAGCACCGGACGGCAGACCCAGTACTTC. Protein sequence: CASTGRQTQYF.

This clonotype showed up just once. This sequence joins TRBV3-1 and TRBJ1-5; a weak D match, TRBD1 (5 bases). This CDR3 is built from 16 residues. CDR1 and CDR2 from the germline V gene are LGHDT and YNNKEL (reference sequence). V was cut by 0 bases and J by 7 bases, with 16 bases left in between. CDR3 region: CASSQDGPWGTQPQHF. Written as DNA, the CDR3 is TGTGCCAGCAGCCAAGACGGGCCGTGGGGGACGCAGCCCCAGCATTTT.

V is TRBV15 and J is TRBJ2-7, with D tentatively TRBD1 or TRBD2 (5 bases each). The CDR3 runs 13 residues. Germline assignment: CDR1 LNHNV and CDR2 YYDKDF (reference sequence). The V and J ends lost 9 bases and 5 bases respectively, with 17 bases between them. The CDR3 reads CATRQGVRDEQYF. The CDR3 coding sequence is TGTGCCACACGGCAGGGCGTGAGGGACGAGCAGTACTTC.

The rearrangement uses TRBV10-2 and TRBJ2-7; TRBD2 is a possible D gene (5 bases). Trimming removed 2 bases at V and 2 bases at J, with 16 bases between. CDR3 size: 16 residues. Germline values: CDR1 WSHSY, CDR2 SAAADI. Here the CDR3 reads CASSEPPTGSTYEQYF. CDR3 nucleotides: TGCGCCAGCAGTGAGCCGCCGACGGGGTCGACCTACGAGCAGTACTTC.

The genes are TRBV12-5 and TRBJ2-7, with no clear D. The CDR3 loop spans 12 amino acids. Germline CDR1 LGHNT, CDR2 FRNRAP. Trimming took 3 bases from V and 3 from J, leaving 6 bases between them. CDR3 nucleotides: TGTGCTAGTGGTTTAGGTGACTACGAGCAGTACTTC. Residues: CASGLGDYEQYF.